The 21 T cell receptor beta chains listed next were all sequenced from one sample in a study of T-cell memory formation after mild COVID-19. TCRdb reanalysed the 5' RACE reads using MiXCR and keeps one entry per CDR3 protein. The table shows hundreds of thousands of distinct CDR3 sequences, with approximately 15% occurring only once. The source material was PBMCs or a T cell subset sorted from them (not recorded which). These receptors were collected from an adult woman who had mild COVID-19 (a few samples of this study predate the infection). Cell type and time point are not known.

In this sample, this clonotype turned up a few times. This sequence joins TRBV6-2 or TRBV6-3 and TRBJ1-3, with 8 bases identical to TRBD1. V shed 7 bases and J 1 base; nucleotides not matched to a gene: 9. CDR3 length: 16 residues. Germline CDR1 MNHEY, CDR2 SVGEGT. CDR3 sequence reads: CASTRAGTGSGNTIYF. The CDR3 DNA reads as TGTGCCAGCACCCGCGCCGGGACAGGTTCTGGAAACACCATATATTTT.

This clonotype was detected only a few times. The rearrangement uses TRBV25-1 and TRBJ2-7; 10 bases align to TRBD2. Germline trimming cut 2 bases from V and 4 bases from J; bases unmatched to any gene: 5. The germline V gene encodes CDR1 MGHDK and CDR2 SYGVNS. This CDR3 comprises 15 residues. CDR3 region: CASSEPGLAKYEQYF. The DNA of the CDR3 is TGTGCCAGCAGTGAACCGGGACTAGCGAAATACGAGCAGTACTTC.

This clonotype showed up just a few times. The chain recombines TRBV20-1 with TRBJ2-7, with D maybe TRBD1 (5 bases). The ends were cut back, 0 bases at V and 6 bases at J, with 18 bases in the middle. Germline V gives CDR1 DFQATT, CDR2 SNEGSKA (reference sequence). The CDR3 is 15 amino acids. CDR3 residues: CSARDLGSGMSEQYF. CDR3 nucleotide sequence: TGCAGTGCTAGAGATCTGGGTTCAGGGATGAGCGAGCAGTACTTC.

This chain uses TRBV9 with TRBJ2-2, with 10 nucleotides matching TRBD2. CDR1 is SGDLS, CDR2 YYNGEE, per germline. The CDR3 totals 15 residues. V was clipped by 1 base and J by 6 bases; unmatched bases: 3. CDR3: CASSVSGGAAGELFF. The CDR3, as DNA: TGTGCCAGCAGCGTAAGCGGGGGGGCCGCCGGGGAGCTGTTTTTT.

This chain connects TRBV27 to TRBJ1-1; D perhaps matches TRBD1 (6 bases). With 4 bases removed from V and 11 bases from J, the gap between germline ends came to 14 bases. Looked up from germline, CDR1 is MNHEY and CDR2 is SMNVEV (reference sequence). The CDR3 has 12 amino acids. The CDR3 nucleotides read TGTGCCAGCAGTTCCACAGGGCGGTGGGCTTTCTTT. Residues: CASSSTGRWAFF.

This clonotype appeared a few times. This rearrangement joins TRBV7-9 to TRBJ2-7; 9 positions agree with TRBD2. V lost 5 bases and J lost 3; bases outside the gene matches: 8. The CDR3 has 15 amino acids. CDR1 and CDR2 from the germline V gene are SEHNR and FQNEAQ (reference sequence). DNA of the CDR3: TGTGCCAGCAGCGACTTGGAACTAGCGGGCTACGAGCAGTACTTC. Translated, it gives CASSDLELAGYEQYF.

This clonotype has just a few counts. This chain connects TRBV20-1 to TRBJ2-4; D is ambiguous. This CDR3 has 14 residues. Germline-derived CDR1 and CDR2 are DFQATT and SNEGSKA (reference sequence). V shed 1 base and J shed 4 bases, with 11 bases lying between them. The CDR3 bases are TGCAGTGCTAGAGCAGACACCCCTAAAAACATTCAGTACTTC. It codes for CSARADTPKNIQYF.

This clonotype was observed a handful of times. V gene TRBV27 combines with J gene TRBJ2-1, with 7 bases that match TRBD2. The ends lost 2 bases at V and 9 bases at J; junction bases unmatched: 10. The CDR3 is made up of 15 amino acids. Looked up from germline, CDR1 is MNHEY and CDR2 is SMNVEV (reference sequence). CDR3 nucleotide sequence: TGTGCCAGCAGTTTACGGCCTCCGCGGGGGACTGAGCAGTTCTTC. Protein sequence: CASSLRPPRGTEQFF.

The J gene is TRBJ2-1, the V gene TRBV7-9; perhaps TRBD1 as D (6 bases). Germline V lookup: CDR1 SEHNR, CDR2 FQNEAQ (reference sequence). Trimming removed 7 bases at V and 5 bases at J, with 18 bases between. The CDR3 is 15 residues long. CDR3 nucleotides: TGTGCCAGCAAGCCCGGCGACTACAGGGACAATGAGCAGTTCTTC. Amino acid sequence: CASKPGDYRDNEQFF.

In its sample, this clonotype was seen a few times. This chain connects TRBV2 to TRBJ2-5, with 8 bases that match TRBD2. Germline CDR1 and CDR2: SNHLY and FYNNEI. This CDR3 region has 16 residues. J gave up 2 bases and V 5 bases, and 10 bases lay outside the gene matches. In DNA, the CDR3 is TGTGCCAGCAGTCGACCGGGACTAGATTATCAAGAGACCCAGTACTTC. As protein: CASSRPGLDYQETQYF.

This rearrangement joins TRBV6-5 to TRBJ2-1; TRBD1 matches at 9 bases. Germline V gene lookup returns CDR1 MNHEY and CDR2 SVGAGI. The CDR3 contains 11 residues. J lost 8 bases, V lost 8 bases, and 1 base had no gene match. This chain's CDR3 is CASRTGDEQFF. Here the CDR3 DNA reads TGTGCCAGCCGGACAGGGGATGAGCAGTTCTTC.

This chain links TRBV7-3 with TRBJ2-3, with D tentatively TRBD2 (5 bases). The CDR3 runs 14 residues. V was pared by 2 bases and J by 5 bases, with 11 bases between. The V gene's germline CDR1 is SGHTA and CDR2 FQGTGA. Here the CDR3 reads CASSLGLPGDTQYF. CDR3 DNA: TGTGCCAGCAGCTTAGGACTTCCAGGAGATACGCAGTATTTT.

The chain combines TRBV4-1 with TRBJ2-2, with 14 bases lining up with TRBD2. This CDR3 contains 18 residues. Per germline, CDR1 MGHRA and CDR2 YSYEKL. After removal of 1 base from V and 4 bases from J, the junction contained 5 bases not matched to a gene. The CDR3 loop is CASSQGLAGGRFTGELFF. The CDR3 DNA reads TGCGCCAGCAGCCAAGGACTAGCGGGGGGGCGGTTCACCGGGGAGCTGTTTTTT.

In its sample, this clonotype was seen a few times. The chain carries TRBV20-1 and TRBJ2-1; the D call may be TRBD1 or TRBD2 (6 bases each). Between the trimmed V and J ends, which lost 1 base and 8 bases, there was a span of 24 bases. The CDR3 consists of 17 residues. Germline CDR1 is DFQATT and CDR2 is SNEGSKA (reference sequence). The CDR3 DNA reads as TGCAGTGCTAGAGTTGCGACTAGTGTGGGGGGCCCCCATGAGCAGTTCTTC. This sequence encodes CSARVATSVGGPHEQFF.

The rearrangement joins TRBV20-1 to TRBJ2-3; the match to TRBD2 covers 9 bases. V shed 0 bases and J 5 bases; nucleotides not matched to a gene: 18. The CDR3 spans 19 residues. Germline V gene sequence: CDR1 DFQATT, CDR2 SNEGSKA (reference sequence). CDR3 region: CSARDYSTSGPLREDTQYF. Written as DNA, the CDR3 is TGCAGTGCTAGAGACTACTCGACTAGCGGACCCCTTAGGGAAGATACGCAGTATTTT.

The rearrangement joins TRBV27 to TRBJ2-7, with 8 bases lining up with TRBD1. With 4 bases clipped from V and 3 bases from J, the junction kept 11 bases outside the gene matches. The CDR3 consists of 16 residues. Germline V gene lookup returns CDR1 MNHEY and CDR2 SMNVEV (reference sequence). Written as DNA, the CDR3 is TGTGCCAGCAGTTCCCCCCTGGACAGGGCCAACTACGAGCAGTACTTC. It yields the protein CASSSPLDRANYEQYF.

This clonotype has more than one count but fewer than ten. V and J are TRBV29-1 and TRBJ2-7, with D possibly being TRBD1 (6 bases). The CDR3 totals 13 residues. The V gene lost 3 bases and the J gene lost 5 bases, with 14 bases spanning the gap. CDR1 SQVTM and CDR2 ANQGSEA come from the germline V gene. This CDR3 reads CSVEGQSGHEQYF. CDR3 nucleotide sequence: TGCAGCGTTGAGGGACAAAGCGGCCACGAGCAGTACTTC.

This clonotype has just a few counts. CDR3 nucleotide sequence: TGCGCCAGCACCCGCTGGGTAGGCCAGCCCCAGCATTTT. Its protein product is CASTRWVGQPQHF. This chain links TRBV4-1 with TRBJ1-5; D is uncertain. The V end lost 7 bases, the J end lost 7 bases, and 14 bases lay between the germline ends. Germline CDR1 reads MGHRA; CDR2 reads YSYEKL. This CDR3 has 13 amino acids.

This chain joins TRBV25-1 and TRBJ1-3; TRBD1 matches 7 bases. Germline V lookup: CDR1 MGHDK, CDR2 SYGVNS. V shed 3 bases, J shed 1 base, and the junction held 3 bases outside the gene matches. There are 15 residues in the CDR3. The CDR3 protein is CASSDPTGSGNTIYF. In DNA, the CDR3 is TGTGCCAGCAGTGATCCGACAGGGTCTGGAAACACCATATATTTT.

This clonotype was seen a few times. J is TRBJ2-7 and V is TRBV7-9; tentative D call: TRBD1 (5 bases). The length of the CDR3 is 15 residues. Trimming removed 3 bases from V and 4 bases from J, with 16 bases in between. Germline V lookup: CDR1 SEHNR, CDR2 FQNEAQ (reference sequence). CDR3 in DNA: TGTGCCAGCAGCTTGCCGCAGGGCTCCAAATACGAGCAGTACTTC. It specifies CASSLPQGSKYEQYF.

In this sample, this clonotype turned up a few times. This chain uses TRBV2 with TRBJ2-3; 10 bases match TRBD1. With V trimmed by 6 bases and J by 2 bases, 5 bases remained unmatched. Germline V gene sequence: CDR1 SNHLY, CDR2 FYNNEI. The CDR3 extends over 15 amino acids. The DNA of the CDR3 is TGTGCCAGCAGGGGGGACAGGGGAATCACAGATACGCAGTATTTT. This sequence encodes CASRGDRGITDTQYF.